The 29 T cell receptor beta chains below were found in one sample sequenced in a study of T cells after yellow fever vaccination. TCRdb fed the 5' RACE reads into MiXCR, producing one record per CDR3 protein. Of 450,000 to 550,000 distinct CDR3 sequences listed, 20% to 25% are singletons. The sample in question was PBMCs, obtained about 21 days after the first yellow fever vaccination. The receptor source for this set is a young man who received the YFV17D yellow fever vaccine.

The V gene is TRBV7-2, the J gene TRBJ1-1; the D is unclear. This CDR3 is 15 amino acids long. Germline V gene data show CDR1 as SGHTA and CDR2 as FQGNSA. With 1 base removed from V and 2 bases from J, the gap between germline ends came to 11 bases. CDR3 sequence reads: CASSLGYGGNTEAFF. Written as DNA, the CDR3 is TGTGCCAGCAGCTTAGGTTACGGCGGAAACACTGAAGCTTTCTTT. Full variable domain (remainder filled in from reference TRBV7-2 and TRBJ1-1): GAGVSQSPSNKVTEKGKDVELRCDPISGHTALYWYRQSLGQGLEFLIYFQGNSAPDKSGLPSDRFSAERTGGSVSTLTIQRTQQEDSAVYLCASSLGYGGNTEAFFGQGTRLTVV.

This chain links TRBV28 with TRBJ1-6, with D perhaps matching TRBD1 (5 bases). V was trimmed by 3 bases and J by 6 bases, leaving 9 bases between them. Germline assignment: CDR1 MDHEN and CDR2 SYDVKM. This CDR3 is built from 14 residues. CDR3 in amino acids: CASSFGALNSPLHF. CDR3 nucleotide sequence: TGTGCCAGCAGTTTCGGGGCCCTTAATTCACCCCTCCACTTT.

This clonotype was recorded a few times. This chain joins TRBV7-2 and TRBJ2-1; 11 bases are shared with TRBD2. The V gene end was trimmed by 3 bases and the J gene end by 3 bases; junction bases not matched to a gene: 4. The CDR3 is 16 residues long. Germline values: CDR1 SGHTA, CDR2 FQGNSA. The CDR3 protein is CASSFLGTSGYNEQFF. CDR3 in DNA: TGTGCCAGCAGCTTCCTCGGGACTAGCGGCTACAATGAGCAGTTCTTC.

This clonotype was counted only a few times. One end of the junction is discordant with germline, which a read error may explain. CDR3 protein: CASCQGVGYTGELFF. In DNA form, the CDR3 reads TGTGCCAGCTGCCAAGGAGTGGGGTACACCGGGGAGCTGTTTTTT. The rearrangement links TRBV3-1 to TRBJ2-2; no reliable D call. Germline V CDR1 and CDR2: LGHDT, YNNKEL (reference sequence). The CDR3 covers 15 residues.

This clonotype was counted only a few times. The chain joins TRBV5-1 to TRBJ1-1, with TRBD1 matching 9 bases. The CDR3 contains 15 residues. V was pared by 1 base and J by 4 bases, with 5 bases of the junction left unmatched. Germline V lookup: CDR1 SGHRS, CDR2 YFSETQ. CDR3 DNA sequence: TGCGCCAGCAGCTTGTACGGACAGGGGAGCACTGAAGCTTTCTTT. It translates to CASSLYGQGSTEAFF.

The chain is built from TRBV7-8 and TRBJ2-1; D uncertain. CDR3 length equals 14 residues. Trimming removed 5 bases at V and 3 bases at J, with 11 bases between. From germline, CDR1 is SGHVS and CDR2 FQNEAQ. This CDR3 reads CASSGELHYNEQFF. DNA of the CDR3: TGTGCCAGCAGCGGAGAGCTGCACTACAATGAGCAGTTCTTC.

Only a few counts were recorded for this clonotype. The chain couples TRBV7-9 to TRBJ2-7, with D maybe TRBD1 (5 bases). Between the trimmed V and J ends, which lost 5 bases and 4 bases, there was a span of 18 bases. The germline V gene has CDR1 SEHNR and CDR2 FQNEAQ (reference sequence). The CDR3 extends over 15 amino acids. Written as DNA, the CDR3 is TGTGCCAGCAGCCCAACTTTAGACAGAACATACGAGCAGTACGTC. Amino acid sequence: CASSPTLDRTYEQYV.

The count of this clonotype is one. This chain uses TRBV28 with TRBJ1-4; D is perhaps TRBD1 (5 bases). The CDR3 extends over 14 amino acids. Deletions cut 0 bases from V and 6 bases from J, with 8 bases between. Per germline, CDR1 MDHEN and CDR2 SYDVKM. CDR3 protein: CASSLWAGHEKLFF. CDR3 in DNA: TGTGCCAGCAGTTTATGGGCAGGGCATGAAAAACTGTTTTTT.

The chain employs TRBV6-1 and TRBJ1-5; D call uncertain. Deletions cut 4 bases from V and 5 bases from J, with 15 bases between. This CDR3 is 15 amino acids long. Germline CDR1 MNHNS, CDR2 SASEGT. The CDR3 loop is CASSAETRIDQPQHF. DNA for the CDR3: TGTGCCAGCAGTGCGGAGACACGGATAGATCAGCCCCAGCATTTT.

This clonotype was seen a few times. The genes are TRBV7-2 and TRBJ2-7; 7 bases line up with TRBD2. V lost 7 bases and J lost 1; bases outside the gene matches: 10. Germline V CDR1 and CDR2: SGHTA, FQGNSA. This CDR3 has 15 amino acids. CDR3: CASTQYRGDSYEQYF. The CDR3 DNA reads TGTGCCAGCACGCAATATCGGGGGGATTCCTACGAGCAGTACTTC.

The chain recombines TRBV7-6 with TRBJ1-6; maybe TRBD1 (5 bases). The ends were cut back, 3 bases at V and 10 bases at J, with 13 bases in the middle. The CDR3 sequence is 14 residues long. Germline V gene sequence: CDR1 SGHVS, CDR2 FNYEAQ. CDR3: CASSFSGRESPLHF. The CDR3, as DNA: TGTGCCAGCAGCTTCTCAGGCAGGGAATCACCCCTCCACTTT.

The J gene is TRBJ1-2, the V gene TRBV12-3 or TRBV12-4; D remains ambiguous. V lost 6 bases and J lost 9, with 20 bases in between. The CDR3 has 14 amino acids. CDR3 sequence: CASSQPANRGSYTF. CDR3 nucleotide sequence: TGTGCCAGCAGCCAACCTGCTAACCGTGGGAGCTACACCTTC.

This clonotype appeared a few times. This chain connects TRBV5-5 to TRBJ2-1; D might be TRBD2 (5 bases). The CDR3 has 14 residues. Between the trimmed V and J ends, which lost 3 bases and 3 bases, there was a span of 10 bases. CDR1 is SGHKS and CDR2 is YYEKEE in the germline V gene (reference sequence). For the CDR3, the DNA is TGTGCCAGCAGCTCGCAGGCGGGCTACAATGAGCAGTTCTTC. Its protein is CASSSQAGYNEQFF.

The chain employs TRBV4-2 and TRBJ2-5; no definite D call. The length of the CDR3 is 17 residues. From germline, CDR1 is LGHNA and CDR2 YNFKEQ. Trimming stripped 0 bases from V and 5 bases from J, with 19 bases between. DNA of the CDR3: TGTGCCAGCAGCCAAGATCGGTGGGGTAGGCATAGTGAGACCCAGTACTTC. The encoded protein is CASSQDRWGRHSETQYF.

The chain recombines TRBV11-2 with TRBJ1-1; D not certain. The germline CDR1 and CDR2 sequences are SGHAT and FQNNGV. This CDR3 has 12 residues. The V gene lost 9 bases and the J gene lost 3 bases, with 11 bases spanning the gap. CDR3: CASCNGDTEAFF. CDR3 coding DNA: TGTGCCAGTTGTAATGGGGACACTGAAGCTTTCTTT.

There are a few counts of this clonotype. The CDR3 bases are TGCGCCAGCAACGGTTTCCTCTACAATGAGCAGTTCTTC. Translated: CASNGFLYNEQFF. The chain recombines TRBV5-1 with TRBJ2-1; unclear D gene. Germline CDR1 reads SGHRS; CDR2 reads YFSETQ. V lost 6 bases and J 3 bases, leaving 10 bases between the germline ends. This CDR3 region has 13 residues.

The chain links TRBV5-5 to TRBJ1-2; 8 nucleotides align to TRBD1. The length of the CDR3 is 14 residues. Trimming removed 3 bases from V and 2 bases from J; junction bases left unmatched: 3. Germline CDR1 SGHKS, CDR2 YYEKEE (reference sequence). In DNA form, the CDR3 reads TGTGCCAGCAGCTACCAGGGGGCCAACTATGGCTACACCTTC. Its protein is CASSYQGANYGYTF.

This clonotype was seen only a few times. The V gene is TRBV12-3 or TRBV12-4, the J gene TRBJ1-2, with no clear D. The CDR3 is 12 amino acids. V was pared by 7 bases and J by 14 bases, with 20 bases between. In DNA, the CDR3 is TGTGCCAGCAATACCCTAAAGGGCCCAAAGACCTTC. Its protein product is CASNTLKGPKTF.

The rearrangement joins TRBV9 to TRBJ2-1; D uncertain. The CDR3 is made up of 14 amino acids. V gave up 0 bases and J gave up 6 bases, with 10 bases separating them. CDR1 SGDLS and CDR2 YYNGEE come from the germline V gene. CDR3 coding DNA: TGTGCCAGCAGCGTAGATCCTCGCAGCAATGAGCAGTTCTTC. Protein sequence: CASSVDPRSNEQFF.

This clonotype was seen only a few times. The rearrangement uses TRBV4-1 and TRBJ2-1, with D perhaps being TRBD1 or TRBD2 (6 bases each). CDR3 size: 17 residues. Germline lookup yields CDR1 MGHRA and CDR2 YSYEKL. V gave up 3 bases and J gave up 4 bases, with 19 bases separating them. The chain's CDR3 is CASSHPGTGAKYNEQFF. The DNA for the CDR3 is TGCGCCAGCAGCCACCCCGGGACGGGGGCCAAATACAATGAGCAGTTCTTC.

For this clonotype: A much larger clone lies one base from this, so it may be a read error. This CDR3 reads CASSTGYTGELFF. The CDR3 bases are TGTGCCAGCTCAACAGGGTACACCGGGGAGCTGTTTTTT. V usage is TRBV12-3 or TRBV12-4 and J usage is TRBJ2-2; D is perhaps TRBD1 (6 bases). V lost 8 bases to trimming and J lost 3 bases, with 10 bases between them. This CDR3 is 13 amino acids long.

In its sample, this clonotype was seen a few times. The chain carries TRBV29-1 and TRBJ1-2, with D hard to call. V lost 5 bases and J lost 0, with 10 bases in between. The germline V gene encodes CDR1 SQVTM and CDR2 ANQGSEA. This CDR3 region has 13 residues. The CDR3 DNA sequence: TGCAGCGTTCGGCCAGCTGCTAACTATGGCTACACCTTC. Amino acid sequence: CSVRPAANYGYTF. Full variable domain (rest looked up from reference TRBV29-1 and TRBJ1-2): SAVISQKPSRDICQRGTSLTIQCQVDSQVTMMFWYRQQPGQSLTLIATANQGSEATYESGFVIDKFPISRPNLTFSTLTVSNMSPEDSSIYLCSVRPAANYGYTFGSGTRLTVV.

This chain connects TRBV20-1 to TRBJ2-4, with 9 bases fitting TRBD1. There are 15 residues in the CDR3. The germline CDR1 and CDR2 sequences are DFQATT and SNEGSKA (reference sequence). V was clipped by 1 base and J by 6 bases; unmatched bases: 7. The CDR3 coding sequence is TGCAGTGCTAGAGCCTACGGGACAGGGTCAAACATTCAGTACTTC. It translates to CSARAYGTGSNIQYF.

This clonotype was observed a few times. The chain recombines TRBV7-9 with TRBJ2-5; 9 bases line up with TRBD1. Germline CDR1 and CDR2: SEHNR and FQNEAQ (reference sequence). This CDR3 is built from 15 residues. Trimming cost V 2 bases and J 5 bases; bases outside gene matches: 6. CDR3 sequence (DNA): TGTGCCAGCAGCTTAAGAACAGGGGGCTTGGAGACCCAGTACTTC. Translated: CASSLRTGGLETQYF.

The V gene is TRBV5-1, the J gene TRBJ2-1; TRBD1 agrees at 7 bases. The length of the CDR3 is 16 residues. V was clipped by 5 bases and J by 2 bases; unmatched bases: 10. Per the germline V gene, CDR1 is SGHRS and CDR2 is YFSETQ. The CDR3 here is CASSLAGTAPYNEQFF. The CDR3 DNA is TGCGCCAGCAGTCTTGCCGGGACAGCCCCCTACAATGAGCAGTTCTTC.

CDR3 bases: TGCAGCGTTGATGGGGGCTTCGAAAACATTCAGTACTTC. Amino acids: CSVDGGFENIQYF. The chain carries TRBV29-1 and TRBJ2-4, with TRBD1 as a possible D gene (6 bases). V lost 3 bases to trimming and J lost 5 bases, with 11 bases between them. Germline V CDR1 and CDR2: SQVTM, ANQGSEA. The CDR3 has 13 amino acids. Together with reference TRBV29-1 and TRBJ2-4, the CDR3 gives the full variable domain: SAVISQKPSRDICQRGTSLTIQCQVDSQVTMMFWYRQQPGQSLTLIATANQGSEATYESGFVIDKFPISRPNLTFSTLTVSNMSPEDSSIYLCSVDGGFENIQYFGAGTRLSVL.

This chain joins TRBV7-2 and TRBJ1-1; maybe TRBD1 (5 bases). The CDR3 covers 13 residues. CDR1 is SGHTA and CDR2 is FQGNSA in the germline V gene. V dropped 5 bases and J dropped 4 bases, with 11 bases sitting between them. CDR3 bases: TGTGCCAGCAGCCTCCGACAGTTCACTGAAGCTTTCTTT. It is translated as CASSLRQFTEAFF.

The V and J genes are TRBV30 and TRBJ2-3; tentatively, D is TRBD1 (6 bases). Germline V lookup: CDR1 GTSNPN, CDR2 SVGIG (reference sequence). V was shortened by 2 bases and J by 1 base, with 7 bases between the two germline ends. This CDR3 has 13 amino acids. This CDR3 is CAWSNRGTDTQYF. In DNA form, the CDR3 reads TGTGCCTGGAGTAACAGGGGCACAGATACGCAGTATTTT.

The sample holds a few counts of this clonotype. This sequence joins TRBV12-3 or TRBV12-4 and TRBJ2-3; 9 bases agree with TRBD2. Trimming removed 6 bases from V and 3 bases from J; junction bases left unmatched: 10. There are 16 residues in the CDR3. CDR3 nucleotides: TGTGCCAGCAGCCCCTACCCTAGCGGGGTGACAGATACGCAGTATTTT. This codes for CASSPYPSGVTDTQYF.